The 20 T cell receptor beta chains presented below share a single source sample, sequenced in a study of shared clonotypes between healthy human individuals. The data were produced by immunoSEQ multiplex PCR, yet TCRdb's version contains in-frame clones alone and is incomplete. The sample yields 660,000 or so clones, about 95% seen once. Naive CD8 cells, CD45RO-negative and positively selected for CCR7, excluded terminally differentiated effector memory CD45RA+ cells. The sample was naive CD8+ T cells sorted from blood. The receptors stem from a woman younger than 45 in good health.

Only one count was recorded for this clone. The V gene is TRBV9, the J gene TRBJ2-7; D remains unclear. This CDR3 has 15 amino acids. V lost 0 bases and J lost 2, with 12 bases in between. Germline V CDR1 and CDR2: SGDLS, YYNGEE. CDR3 nucleotides: TGTGCCAGCAGCGTAGAAGCAGGAAGGGCCTACGAGCAGTACTTC. It codes for CASSVEAGRAYEQYF.

The chain recombines TRBV11-1 with TRBJ2-1; D not resolved. This CDR3 spans 19 amino acids. Trimming removed 1 base from V and 2 bases from J, with 21 bases in between. Germline V gives CDR1 SGHAT, CDR2 FQDESV (reference sequence). The CDR3 nucleotides read TGTGCCAGCAGCTTAGAGATGGGCTCGGCGGCCTTACCCTACAATGAGCAGTTCTTC. Protein product: CASSLEMGSAALPYNEQFF.

This clone came up once. The chain carries TRBV9 and TRBJ2-3; D possibly uses TRBD1 or TRBD2 (5 bases each). V lost 2 bases and J 2 bases, leaving 12 bases between the germline ends. The CDR3 totals 15 residues. Germline CDR1 is SGDLS and CDR2 is YYNGEE. DNA for the CDR3: TGTGCCAGCAGCGTGGGGACCGCCGTCACAGATACGCAGTATTTT. Encoded protein: CASSVGTAVTDTQYF.

The rearrangement uses TRBV27 and TRBJ2-1; TRBD2 aligns across 7 bases. The CDR3 extends over 14 amino acids. Germline CDR1 and CDR2: MNHEY and SMNVEV (reference sequence). V trimming: 6 bases; J trimming: 10 bases; junction bases outside the gene matches: 12. CDR3 nucleotide sequence: TGTGCCAGCAGCACCGGGACTATCGGCCGAGAGCAGTTCTTC. Translation: CASSTGTIGREQFF.

The rearrangement uses TRBV27 and TRBJ1-1; perhaps TRBD1 as D (6 bases). CDR1 is MNHEY and CDR2 is SMNVEV in the germline V gene (reference sequence). V was shortened by 2 bases and J by 8 bases, with 15 bases between the two germline ends. The CDR3 length is 14 residues. In DNA form, the CDR3 reads TGTGCCAGCAGTTTAGGGGGCCGCCACTACGAAGCTTTCTTT. It specifies CASSLGGRHYEAFF.

The genes are TRBV30 and TRBJ1-2; D unclear. Germline-derived CDR1 and CDR2 are GTSNPN and SVGIG (reference sequence). The CDR3 has 13 residues. Trimming left V 1 base short and J 5 bases short, with 11 bases between. The CDR3 region is CAWSGLVGYGYTF. CDR3 DNA: TGTGCCTGGAGTGGCTTAGTGGGGTATGGCTACACCTTC.

The rearrangement uses TRBV10-1 and TRBJ1-1; D might be TRBD1 (6 bases). Between the trimmed V and J ends, which lost 2 bases and 5 bases, there was a span of 9 bases. This CDR3 spans 13 amino acids. Germline V gives CDR1 WNHNN, CDR2 SYGVQD (reference sequence). The CDR3 loop is CASSETGITEAFF. As DNA, the CDR3 is TGCGCCAGCAGTGAGACAGGGATTACTGAAGCTTTCTTT.

The rearrangement links TRBV27 to TRBJ1-2; D unclear. Trimming shortened V by 10 bases and J by 4 bases, and 13 bases separated the two germline ends. Germline V gives CDR1 MNHEY, CDR2 SMNVEV (reference sequence). The CDR3 has 12 residues. The DNA of the CDR3 is TGTGCCATCGTGGGCTGGACCTATGGCTACACCTTC. Amino acid sequence: CAIVGWTYGYTF.

The chain recombines TRBV5-8 with TRBJ1-1; no firm D call. V lost 1 base to trimming and J lost 0 bases, with 7 bases between them. The germline CDR1 and CDR2 sequences are SGHTS and YDEGEE. CDR3 size: 14 residues. The chain's CDR3 is CASSLNWVNTEAFF. CDR3 nucleotides: TGTGCCAGCAGCTTGAATTGGGTGAACACTGAAGCTTTCTTT. The full variable domain, rest sourced from reference TRBV5-8 and TRBJ1-1, is EAGVTQSPTHLIKTRGQQATLRCSPISGHTSVYWYQQALGLGLQFLLWYDEGEERNRGNFPPRFSGRQFPNYSSELNVNALELEDSALYLCASSLNWVNTEAFFGQGTRLTVV.

This chain connects TRBV5-4 to TRBJ2-1; D assignment may be TRBD1 or TRBD2 (5 bases each). The CDR3 covers 15 residues. Looked up from germline, CDR1 is SGHNT and CDR2 is YYREEE (reference sequence). V was trimmed by 3 bases and J by 5 bases, leaving 15 bases between them. CDR3 residues: CASSSIRDHHNEQFF. CDR3 sequence (DNA): TGTGCCAGCAGCTCCATCCGGGACCACCACAATGAGCAGTTCTTC.

The CDR3 protein is CASWGSGETQYF. The CDR3 nucleotides are TGTGCCAGCTGGGGAAGTGGGGAGACCCAGTACTTC. This chain uses TRBV11-2 with TRBJ2-5; no reliable D call. There are 12 residues in the CDR3. Germline CDR1 SGHAT, CDR2 FQNNGV. Trimming left V 8 bases short and J 5 bases short, with 12 bases between.

J is TRBJ2-3 and V is TRBV9; 12 nucleotides line up with TRBD2. This CDR3 has 18 amino acids. The germline gives CDR1 SGDLS, CDR2 YYNGEE. V lost 0 bases to trimming and J lost 4 bases; unmatched junction nucleotides: 9. CDR3: CASSVALAGGPNADTQYF. As DNA, the CDR3 is TGTGCCAGCAGCGTAGCGCTAGCGGGAGGGCCGAACGCAGATACGCAGTATTTT. The variable domain in full, with the rest retrieved from reference TRBV9 and TRBJ2-3, is DSGVTQTPKHLITATGQRVTLRCSPRSGDLSVYWYQQSLDQGLQFLIQYYNGEERAKGNILERFSAQQFPDLHSELNLSSLELGDSALYFCASSVALAGGPNADTQYFGPGTRLTVL.

The V call is TRBV27, the J call TRBJ1-5, with 9 bases matching TRBD1. J lost 3 bases, V lost 3 bases, and 18 bases had no gene match. CDR1 MNHEY and CDR2 SMNVEV come from the germline V gene (reference sequence). The CDR3 length is 20 residues. The CDR3 loop reads CASSLSSVARGQGNNQPQHF. The CDR3 coding sequence is TGTGCCAGCAGTTTGTCTAGCGTTGCCAGAGGACAGGGGAACAATCAGCCCCAGCATTTT.

The V gene is TRBV7-2, the J gene TRBJ2-4; the D gene is possibly TRBD2 (5 bases). This CDR3 contains 14 residues. V lost 1 base, J lost 15 bases, and 19 bases lay in between. CDR1 and CDR2 from the germline V gene are SGHTA and FQGNSA. The CDR3 protein is CASSLVTTGTFRYF. As DNA, the CDR3 is TGTGCCAGCAGCTTAGTTACCACGGGAACGTTTCGGTACTTC.

A note on this clone: An end of the junction differs from the germline gene, which may be a read error. The chain recombines TRBV6-5 with TRBJ2-5; D might be TRBD1 (6 bases). Germline V CDR1 and CDR2: MNHEY, SVGAGI. This CDR3 has 15 amino acids. The CDR3 loop reads CASRAQWDNQETQYF. Here the CDR3 DNA reads TGTGCCAGCAGAGCTCAGTGGGACAACCAGGAGACCCAGTACTTC.

This rearrangement joins TRBV7-8 to TRBJ1-3; a possible D gene is TRBD1 (6 bases). CDR3 length: 17 residues. In germline, CDR1 is SGHVS, CDR2 FQNEAQ. With 5 bases removed from V and 0 bases from J, the gap between germline ends came to 17 bases. In DNA, the CDR3 is TGTGCCAGCAGCGATTGGGGGGCTCTTAGCTCTGGAAACACCATATATTTT. It is translated as CASSDWGALSSGNTIYF. The full variable domain, its missing parts supplied by reference TRBV7-8 and TRBJ1-3, is GAGVSQSPRYKVAKRGQDVALRCDPISGHVSLFWYQQALGQGPEFLTYFQNEAQLDKSGLPSDRFFAERPEGSVSTLKIQRTQQEDSAVYLCASSDWGALSSGNTIYFGEGSWLTVV.

J is TRBJ2-5 and V is TRBV7-9; tentative D call: TRBD2 (6 bases). CDR1 and CDR2 (germline): SEHNR, FQNEAQ (reference sequence). The CDR3 is 14 residues long. V dropped 5 bases and J dropped 3 bases, with 13 bases sitting between them. CDR3 amino acids: CASSPAGGKETQYF. CDR3 bases: TGTGCCAGCAGCCCCGCCGGGGGTAAAGAGACCCAGTACTTC.

The sample holds one count of this clone. The rearrangement uses TRBV28 and TRBJ1-2, with D possibly being TRBD1 (5 bases). V lost 3 bases and J 8 bases, leaving 13 bases between the germline ends. The V gene's germline CDR1 is MDHEN and CDR2 SYDVKM. This CDR3 contains 13 residues. CDR3 nucleotides: TGTGCCAGCAGTTTTCGGGCAGGGAGCGGCTACACCTTC. Translating it yields CASSFRAGSGYTF.

This clone was observed a single time. The V and J genes are TRBV18 and TRBJ2-7; D possibly corresponds to TRBD2 (6 bases). CDR3 length: 13 amino acids. The ends were cut back, 6 bases at V and 2 bases at J, with 11 bases in the middle. CDR1 is KGHSH and CDR2 is LQKENI in the germline V gene. DNA of the CDR3: TGTGCCAGCTCCGGGACTGGAACCTACGAGCAGTACTTC. Its translation is CASSGTGTYEQYF. Complete variable domain (other parts from reference TRBV18 and TRBJ2-7): NAGVMQNPRHLVRRRGQEARLRCSPMKGHSHVYWYRQLPEEGLKFMVYLQKENIIDESGMPKERFSAEFPKEGPSILRIQQVVRGDSAAYFCASSGTGTYEQYFGPGTRLTVT.

This chain joins TRBV9 and TRBJ1-4; D gene ambiguous. V was trimmed by 4 bases and J by 6 bases, leaving 13 bases between them. The CDR3 has 14 amino acids. Germline loops: CDR1 SGDLS, CDR2 YYNGEE. The CDR3 DNA follows: TGTGCCAGCAGCTCCGGCCGGCCGGATGAAAAACTGTTTTTT. Amino acids: CASSSGRPDEKLFF. Full variable domain (remainder filled in from reference TRBV9 and TRBJ1-4): DSGVTQTPKHLITATGQRVTLRCSPRSGDLSVYWYQQSLDQGLQFLIQYYNGEERAKGNILERFSAQQFPDLHSELNLSSLELGDSALYFCASSSGRPDEKLFFGSGTQLSVL.